This TCR beta chain derives from a study of cytomegalovirus exposure and HLA in healthy donors. Study results and limitations: Analyzed later, most CMV-associated TCR beta chains appeared HLA-restricted.

On this clone: Its specificity is not known.

Primers: 60 Vbeta forward and 13 Jbeta reverse. Profiling relied on immunoSEQ multiplex PCR, and the TCRdb table lists in-frame clones only, not all of them. The table lists fewer than 150,000 clones, around three quarters of them singletons. Sequenced material: PBMCs. The clonotype originates from a man over 45 in good health and CMV-seropositive.

The CDR3 reads CASSLKPGGDTQYF. Written as DNA, the CDR3 is TGTGCCAGCAGCCTAAAACCTGGCGGAGATACGCAGTATTTT. J is TRBJ2-3 and V is TRBV7-9; no reliable D call. The CDR3 extends over 14 amino acids. Trimming took 5 bases from V and 5 from J, leaving 14 bases between them. The germline gives CDR1 SEHNR, CDR2 FQNEAQ (reference sequence).